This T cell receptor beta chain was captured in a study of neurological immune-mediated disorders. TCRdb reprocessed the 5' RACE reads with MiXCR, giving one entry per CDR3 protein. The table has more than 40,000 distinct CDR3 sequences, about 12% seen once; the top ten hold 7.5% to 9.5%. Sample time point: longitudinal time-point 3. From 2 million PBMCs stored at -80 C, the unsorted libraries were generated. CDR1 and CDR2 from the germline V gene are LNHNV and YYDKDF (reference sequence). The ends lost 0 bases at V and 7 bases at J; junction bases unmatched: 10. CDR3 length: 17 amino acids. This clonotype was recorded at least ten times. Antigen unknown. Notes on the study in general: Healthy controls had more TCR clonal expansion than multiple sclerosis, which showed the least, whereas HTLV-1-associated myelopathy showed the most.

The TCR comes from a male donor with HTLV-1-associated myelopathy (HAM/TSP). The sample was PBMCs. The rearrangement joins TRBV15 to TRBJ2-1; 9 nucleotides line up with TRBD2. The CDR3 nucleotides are TGTGCCACCAGCAGAGATTTCGGGCGGGGGGGCTTGAATGAGCAGTTCTTC. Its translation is CATSRDFGRGGLNEQFF.